A single sample gave rise to the 31 T cell receptor beta chains below, sequenced in a study of blood T cell repertoires in COVID-19. Profiling relied on immunoSEQ multiplex PCR, and the TCRdb table lists in-frame clones only, not all of them. Here the sample spans 56,000 or so clones, more than 85% being singletons. The sequenced sample was peripheral blood. Receptors were obtained from a man aged 45-60 years with active COVID-19.

CDR3 region: CASSLSSRAALEGRETYYEQYF. CDR3 coding DNA: TGTGCCAGCAGTTTATCCAGCCGGGCCGCCCTAGAGGGACGGGAGACCTACTACGAGCAGTACTTC. The chain employs TRBV27 and TRBJ2-7; tentatively, D is TRBD2 (6 bases). Germline lookup yields CDR1 MNHEY and CDR2 SMNVEV (reference sequence). The CDR3 consists of 22 residues. V was pared by 0 bases and J by 3 bases, with 33 bases between.

The chain has TRBV7-2 and TRBJ1-2; a weak D match, TRBD1 (6 bases). Trimming pared 7 bases from V and 6 bases from J, leaving 15 bases between. Germline V CDR1 and CDR2: SGHTA, FQGNSA. The CDR3 covers 13 residues. The CDR3 sequence is CASKSRQVHGYTF. CDR3 nucleotides: TGTGCCAGCAAATCTCGACAGGTTCATGGCTACACCTTC.

The chain carries TRBV6-5 and TRBJ2-1; D remains ambiguous. This CDR3 is 11 amino acids long. Germline V CDR1 and CDR2: MNHEY, SVGAGI. V shed 6 bases and J shed 2 bases, with 2 bases lying between them. For the CDR3, the DNA is TGTGCCAGCAGCACCTACAATGAGCAGTTCTTC. This gives the protein CASSTYNEQFF.

Written as DNA, the CDR3 is TGTGCCAGCAGCTTAGATTCCCCGAGGGAACTCTATGGCTACACCTTC. Its translation: CASSLDSPRELYGYTF. V gene TRBV7-2 combines with J gene TRBJ1-2; D is unresolved. Germline V lookup: CDR1 SGHTA, CDR2 FQGNSA. This CDR3 contains 16 residues. Deletions cut 1 base from V and 4 bases from J, with 16 bases between.

The genes are TRBV7-2 and TRBJ2-1; 11 nucleotides align to TRBD1. Trimming took 5 bases from V and 4 from J; bases not matched to a gene: 1. The CDR3 runs 14 residues. Looked up from germline, CDR1 is SGHTA and CDR2 is FQGNSA. The CDR3 protein is CASSGQGAYNEQFF. CDR3 sequence (DNA): TGTGCCAGCAGCGGACAGGGGGCGTACAATGAGCAGTTCTTC.

The chain uses TRBV2 and TRBJ2-1, with D possibly matching TRBD2 (5 bases). V was cut by 2 bases and J by 0 bases, with 8 bases left in between. Per the germline V gene, CDR1 is SNHLY and CDR2 is FYNNEI. The CDR3 runs to 15 residues. For the CDR3, the DNA is TGTGCCAGCAGTGAAAGGAGGAGCTCCTACAATGAGCAGTTCTTC. Residues: CASSERRSSYNEQFF.

The V call is TRBV18, the J call TRBJ1-1, with a possible D match to TRBD1 (5 bases). This CDR3 region has 16 residues. Per the germline V gene, CDR1 is KGHSH and CDR2 is LQKENI. With 4 bases removed from V and 6 bases from J, the gap between germline ends came to 21 bases. The CDR3 is CASSLVRRGLRAEAFF. Written as DNA, the CDR3 is TGTGCCAGCTCACTCGTCCGTCGGGGACTCAGGGCTGAAGCTTTCTTT.

J is TRBJ1-4 and V is TRBV5-5; 9 nucleotides agree with TRBD1. V shed 4 bases and J 6 bases; nucleotides not matched to a gene: 7. CDR3 length: 15 residues. Germline assignment: CDR1 SGHKS and CDR2 YYEKEE (reference sequence). The CDR3 reads CASSRTGQGDEKLFF. DNA of the CDR3: TGTGCCAGCAGCCGGACGGGACAGGGCGATGAAAAACTGTTTTTT. The complete variable domain, with remaining parts taken from reference TRBV5-5 and TRBJ1-4, reads DAGVTQSPTHLIKTRGQQVTLRCSPISGHKSVSWYQQVLGQGPQFIFQYYEKEERGRGNFPDRFSARQFPNYSSELNVNALLLGDSALYLCASSRTGQGDEKLFFGSGTQLSVL.

The chain links TRBV7-2 to TRBJ2-4; 11 bases line up with TRBD1. Germline V gene sequence: CDR1 SGHTA, CDR2 FQGNSA. This CDR3 spans 19 amino acids. After removal of 5 bases from V and 2 bases from J, the junction contained 14 bases not matched to a gene. The CDR3 here is CASSPRGDRGFVTKNIQYF. The CDR3 region has the DNA TGTGCCAGCAGCCCCAGAGGGGACAGGGGGTTCGTGACCAAAAACATTCAGTACTTC.

The rearrangement joins TRBV2 to TRBJ2-5, with 12 positions matching TRBD2. V lost 6 bases to trimming and J lost 5 bases; unmatched junction nucleotides: 4. Germline V gives CDR1 SNHLY, CDR2 FYNNEI. CDR3 length: 14 amino acids. CDR3 amino acids: CASRLAGGPETQYF. CDR3 coding DNA: TGTGCCAGCAGGCTAGCGGGGGGGCCGGAGACCCAGTACTTC.

This chain joins TRBV20-1 and TRBJ1-5; D remains ambiguous. V lost 3 bases and J 7 bases, leaving 10 bases between the germline ends. Germline V gene lookup returns CDR1 DFQATT and CDR2 SNEGSKA (reference sequence). The CDR3 is 12 residues long. The CDR3 sequence is CSASRPEQPQHF. In DNA, the CDR3 is TGCAGTGCTAGTCGGCCGGAGCAGCCCCAGCATTTT.

The V gene is TRBV7-9, the J gene TRBJ2-7; D perhaps matches TRBD1 (6 bases). Germline V gives CDR1 SEHNR, CDR2 FQNEAQ (reference sequence). The CDR3 extends over 15 amino acids. Trimming took off 5 bases at V and 0 bases at J, with 14 bases between the two ends. DNA for the CDR3: TGTGCCAGCAGCCGGACAGAGAAAAGCTCCTACGAGCAGTACTTC. Translated: CASSRTEKSSYEQYF.

The sample holds one count of this clone. The rearrangement links TRBV6-6 to TRBJ2-3, with D possibly being TRBD1 (6 bases). With 5 bases removed from V and 0 bases from J, the gap between germline ends came to 9 bases. CDR1 and CDR2 (germline): MNHNY, SVGAGI (reference sequence). This CDR3 has 14 amino acids. The DNA of the CDR3 is TGTGCCAGCAGTCGGACAGTTAGCACAGATACGCAGTATTTT. Protein product: CASSRTVSTDTQYF.

The chain carries TRBV19 and TRBJ2-1, with 9 bases identical to TRBD2. CDR3 length: 16 residues. With 4 bases clipped from V and 7 bases from J, the junction kept 11 bases outside the gene matches. Germline V gene sequence: CDR1 LNHDA, CDR2 SQIVND (reference sequence). CDR3 amino acids: CASSTSAGGLGNEQFF. CDR3 in DNA: TGTGCCAGTAGTACTTCCGCGGGAGGGCTCGGAAATGAGCAGTTCTTC.

The chain couples TRBV19 to TRBJ1-5; 9 bases line up with TRBD1. CDR3 length: 16 residues. Germline CDR1 and CDR2: LNHDA and SQIVND (reference sequence). V was pared by 3 bases and J by 4 bases, with 7 bases of the junction left unmatched. CDR3 sequence: CASSMGQGPRNQPQHF. As DNA, the CDR3 is TGTGCCAGTAGTATGGGACAGGGCCCGAGGAATCAGCCCCAGCATTTT. The whole variable domain, remainder taken from reference TRBV19 and TRBJ1-5, is DGGITQSPKYLFRKEGQNVTLSCEQNLNHDAMYWYRQDPGQGLRLIYYSQIVNDFQKGDIAEGYSVSREKKESFPLTVTSAQKNPTAFYLCASSMGQGPRNQPQHFGDGTRLSIL.

This clone was recorded once. The rearrangement joins TRBV3-1 (or the pseudogene TRBV3-2) to TRBJ1-1; D possibly corresponds to TRBD1 (5 bases). The germline gives CDR1 LGHDT, CDR2 YNNKEL (reference sequence). Trimming pared 3 bases from V and 11 bases from J, leaving 13 bases between. The CDR3 consists of 12 residues. The CDR3 sequence is CASSHGHIAAFF. For the CDR3, the DNA is TGTGCCAGCAGCCACGGACATATTGCGGCTTTCTTT.

V and J are TRBV27 and TRBJ1-4, with 7 bases fitting TRBD1. The ends lost 3 bases at V and 8 bases at J; junction bases unmatched: 3. Germline V gene sequence: CDR1 MNHEY, CDR2 SMNVEV (reference sequence). This CDR3 region has 13 residues. CDR3 residues: CASSFRTGEKLFF. In DNA form, the CDR3 reads TGTGCCAGCAGTTTCCGGACAGGCGAAAAACTGTTTTTT.

The genes are TRBV6-5 and TRBJ1-4; a weak D match, TRBD1 (5 bases). The V and J ends lost 0 bases and 8 bases respectively, with 13 bases between them. Per the germline V gene, CDR1 is MNHEY and CDR2 is SVGAGI. This CDR3 region has 15 residues. CDR3 sequence reads: CASSYSGGEAEKLFF. The CDR3 region has the DNA TGTGCCAGCAGTTACTCCGGAGGGGAAGCGGAAAAACTGTTTTTT.

This sequence joins TRBV6-5 and TRBJ1-3, with D hard to call. Trimming stripped 0 bases from V and 1 base from J, with 10 bases between. Germline lookup yields CDR1 MNHEY and CDR2 SVGAGI. The CDR3 is 16 amino acids. CDR3 sequence reads: CASSYSSGRSGNTIYF. The CDR3 bases are TGTGCCAGCAGTTACTCGTCTGGGAGGTCTGGAAACACCATATATTTT.

This chain connects TRBV11-2 to TRBJ2-2; 11 bases map to TRBD2. This CDR3 is built from 18 residues. With 3 bases clipped from V and 5 bases from J, the junction kept 11 bases outside the gene matches. The V gene's germline CDR1 is SGHAT and CDR2 FQNNGV. DNA of the CDR3: TGTGCCAGCAGCTTCCCTAGCGGGGGGTCAAGGGGAACCGGGGAGCTGTTTTTT. Translation gives CASSFPSGGSRGTGELFF.

The chain combines TRBV29-1 with TRBJ2-5; D is perhaps TRBD1 (6 bases). Trimming stripped 5 bases from V and 2 bases from J, with 24 bases between. There are 17 residues in the CDR3. Germline values: CDR1 SQVTM, CDR2 ANQGSEA. In DNA form, the CDR3 reads TGCAGCGTTTCAGGAGTTTGGAAACAGGGAAGACAAGAGACCCAGTACTTC. Encoded protein: CSVSGVWKQGRQETQYF.

This clone showed up just once. This chain joins TRBV5-1 and TRBJ2-5, with 7 bases matching TRBD2. This CDR3 contains 17 residues. Trimming cost V 0 bases and J 8 bases; bases outside gene matches: 16. CDR1 and CDR2 (germline): SGHRS, YFSETQ. CDR3: CASSLAPSGNQGSTQYF. The CDR3 coding sequence is TGCGCCAGCAGCTTGGCCCCCAGCGGGAACCAGGGAAGCACCCAGTACTTC.

In DNA form, the CDR3 reads TGTGCCAGCAGCCCAAAGGGGCAGTTCAACACCTTC. It yields the protein CASSPKGQFNTF. The rearrangement joins TRBV5-5 to TRBJ1-2; TRBD1 is a possible D gene (5 bases). Germline CDR1 is SGHKS and CDR2 is YYEKEE (reference sequence). This CDR3 contains 12 residues. V lost 4 bases to trimming and J lost 12 bases, with 16 bases between them.

This chain joins TRBV29-1 and TRBJ1-2, with D possibly matching TRBD1 (6 bases). The CDR3 consists of 10 residues. The germline V gene encodes CDR1 SQVTM and CDR2 ANQGSEA. Trimming removed 5 bases from V and 7 bases from J, with 8 bases in between. The CDR3 spells CSVTGSGYTF. The CDR3 DNA reads as TGCAGCGTTACAGGGAGTGGCTACACCTTC.

This clone was counted once. The J gene is TRBJ1-2, the V gene TRBV6-5; TRBD1 is a possible D gene (5 bases). The CDR3 spans 13 residues. Trimming left V 6 bases short and J 7 bases short, with 15 bases between. Germline values: CDR1 MNHEY, CDR2 SVGAGI. Written as DNA, the CDR3 is TGTGCCAGCAGGGGGGGGACCCATGGTGGCTACACCTTC. Translated, it gives CASRGGTHGGYTF.

The rearrangement joins TRBV6-2 or TRBV6-3 to TRBJ2-2; D call uncertain. CDR1 MNHEY and CDR2 SVGEGT come from the germline V gene. CDR3 length: 13 residues. With 0 bases removed from V and 4 bases from J, the gap between germline ends came to 3 bases. The CDR3 DNA reads as TGTGCCAGCAGTTACTCGGCCACCGGGGAGCTGTTTTTT. Protein product: CASSYSATGELFF.

The chain employs TRBV2 and TRBJ2-5, with no clear D. This CDR3 is built from 13 residues. Trimming stripped 3 bases from V and 3 bases from J, with 8 bases between. CDR1 SNHLY and CDR2 FYNNEI come from the germline V gene. The chain's CDR3 is CASSEFAEETQYF. The CDR3 DNA reads as TGTGCCAGCAGTGAGTTTGCAGAAGAGACCCAGTACTTC. Together with reference TRBV2 and TRBJ2-5, the CDR3 gives the full variable domain: EPEVTQTPSHQVTQMGQEVILRCVPISNHLYFYWYRQILGQKVEFLVSFYNNEISEKSEIFDDQFSVERPDGSNFTLKIRSTKLEDSAMYFCASSEFAEETQYFGPGTRLLVL.

This chain links TRBV5-5 with TRBJ2-3; possible D gene TRBD2, 6 bases. The V end was cut by 2 bases, the J end by 7 bases, with 17 bases between. Germline V CDR1 and CDR2: SGHKS, YYEKEE (reference sequence). There are 15 residues in the CDR3. As DNA, the CDR3 is TGTGCCAGCAGCTTCCGGGACTTAACGTTGCATACGCAGTATTTT. Its protein product is CASSFRDLTLHTQYF.

The count of this clone is one. V and J are TRBV5-1 and TRBJ2-2; D remains ambiguous. The germline CDR1 and CDR2 sequences are SGHRS and YFSETQ. The CDR3 totals 14 residues. Deletions cut 5 bases from V and 5 bases from J, with 13 bases between. CDR3 residues: CASRFIPQTGELFF. The CDR3 DNA sequence: TGCGCCAGCAGGTTTATCCCTCAGACCGGGGAGCTGTTTTTT.

This sequence joins TRBV11-2 and TRBJ2-7; the D gene is possibly TRBD1 (7 bases). Germline values: CDR1 SGHAT, CDR2 FQNNGV. Trimming pared 5 bases from V and 7 bases from J, leaving 21 bases between. The CDR3 has 15 amino acids. The CDR3 loop reads CASSIFRGVSYEQYF. The DNA of the CDR3 is TGTGCCAGCAGCATCTTCAGGGGGGTTTCTTATGAGCAGTACTTC.

This chain uses TRBV18 with TRBJ2-2; D gene uncertain. Trimming left V 6 bases short and J 5 bases short, with 16 bases between. The V gene's germline CDR1 is KGHSH and CDR2 LQKENI. The CDR3 spans 15 residues. The CDR3 is CASSLLGPPTGELFF. Written as DNA, the CDR3 is TGTGCCAGCTCCCTCCTGGGCCCTCCAACCGGGGAGCTGTTTTTT.